The 23 T cell receptor beta chains in this list originate from one sample, sequenced in a study of cytomegalovirus exposure and HLA in healthy donors. PCR amplification relied on 60 Vbeta primers (plus 13 Jbeta primers). Sequencing used immunoSEQ multiplex PCR; TCRdb keeps in-frame clones, though not all of them. The sample records some 150,000 clones, 79% being singletons. Sequencing input: PBMCs. These receptors all stem from a man aged 40-55 years in good health and CMV-seronegative.

The rearrangement joins TRBV27 to TRBJ2-3, with a weak D call TRBD2 (5 bases). CDR1 and CDR2 from the germline V gene are MNHEY and SMNVEV (reference sequence). V was clipped by 5 bases and J by 0 bases, with 15 bases between them. The CDR3 has 16 amino acids. The CDR3 coding sequence is TGTGCCAGCAGTCCGTGGACTCGTGCTAGCACAGATACGCAGTATTTT. It yields the protein CASSPWTRASTDTQYF.

This sequence joins TRBV28 and TRBJ2-5, with 11 bases fitting TRBD1. After removal of 6 bases from V and 5 bases from J, the junction contained 8 bases not matched to a gene. CDR1 and CDR2 from the germline V gene are MDHEN and SYDVKM. This CDR3 has 15 amino acids. CDR3 in amino acids: CASRPGTGGVETQYF. DNA of the CDR3: TGTGCCAGCAGACCAGGGACAGGGGGAGTGGAGACCCAGTACTTC.

The chain links TRBV29-1 to TRBJ2-5; a possible D gene is TRBD2 (6 bases). The CDR3 has 13 residues. CDR1 SQVTM and CDR2 ANQGSEA come from the germline V gene. With 7 bases removed from V and 3 bases from J, the gap between germline ends came to 15 bases. The CDR3 protein is CSGRGPTKETQYF. CDR3 DNA: TGCAGCGGGAGGGGACCGACTAAAGAGACCCAGTACTTC. Full variable domain (missing parts from reference TRBV29-1 and TRBJ2-5): SAVISQKPSRDICQRGTSLTIQCQVDSQVTMMFWYRQQPGQSLTLIATANQGSEATYESGFVIDKFPISRPNLTFSTLTVSNMSPEDSSIYLCSGRGPTKETQYFGPGTRLLVL.

This clone was detected once. The V call is TRBV6-5, the J call TRBJ2-7, with D tentatively TRBD1 (5 bases). This CDR3 contains 13 residues. Germline CDR1 and CDR2: MNHEY and SVGAGI. Trimming stripped 1 base from V and 3 bases from J, with 7 bases between. The CDR3 sequence: CASSYLQGYEQYF. The CDR3 nucleotides read TGTGCCAGCAGTTACTTGCAGGGCTACGAGCAGTACTTC.

The gene calls are TRBV30 and TRBJ2-5; 9 nucleotides agree with TRBD2. Per the germline V gene, CDR1 is GTSNPN and CDR2 is SVGIG (reference sequence). The CDR3 has 14 residues. The junction had 8 bases not matched to a gene; V was cut back by 4 bases and J by 5 bases. CDR3 nucleotide sequence: TGTGCCTGGACTAGCGGGGCCCCCTGGGAGACCCAGTACTTC. It yields the protein CAWTSGAPWETQYF.

This chain connects TRBV11-2 to TRBJ2-4, with TRBD2 matching 10 bases. The CDR3 length is 15 residues. V was clipped by 1 base and J by 7 bases; unmatched bases: 4. Germline assignment: CDR1 SGHAT and CDR2 FQNNGV. The CDR3 sequence: CASSLASTSGNIQYF. The CDR3 DNA follows: TGTGCCAGCAGCTTAGCGTCGACTAGCGGGAACATTCAGTACTTC.

This chain connects TRBV28 to TRBJ2-3, with 13 bases fitting TRBD2. The CDR3 runs to 17 residues. Germline V CDR1 and CDR2: MDHEN, SYDVKM. V gave up 3 bases and J gave up 4 bases; unmatched junction bases: 7. In DNA form, the CDR3 reads TGTGCCAGCAGTTTTACTAGCGGGAGGGCCAGTGCAGATACGCAGTATTTT. Its translation is CASSFTSGRASADTQYF.

The gene calls are TRBV13 and TRBJ2-3; possible D gene TRBD2, 6 bases. Germline assignment: CDR1 PRHDT and CDR2 FYEKMQ (reference sequence). The CDR3 contains 18 residues. The germline V and J ends were trimmed by 4 bases and 2 bases, with 22 bases remaining between them. In nucleotides, the CDR3 is TGTGCCAGCAGCTCTTATTTCGGACCGGGACTTCACACAGATACGCAGTATTTT. Protein sequence: CASSSYFGPGLHTDTQYF.

The V and J genes are TRBV28 and TRBJ2-7, with 7 bases identical to TRBD1. Germline V lookup: CDR1 MDHEN, CDR2 SYDVKM. The CDR3 is 15 amino acids. The junction had 7 bases not matched to a gene; V was cut back by 5 bases and J by 0 bases. In DNA, the CDR3 is TGTGCCAGCAGTCCCCCGGGACAGAGCTCCTACGAGCAGTACTTC. As protein: CASSPPGQSSYEQYF.

A word on this clone: One end of the junction is discordant with germline, which a read error may explain. CDR3 protein: CSSRLTGTSTDTQYF. The CDR3 nucleotides are TGTTCCAGCAGGTTGACAGGAACTAGCACAGATACGCAGTATTTT. The rearrangement uses TRBV7-9 and TRBJ2-3; maybe TRBD1 (6 bases). Germline V gene lookup returns CDR1 SEHNR and CDR2 FQNEAQ (reference sequence). The CDR3 runs 15 residues.

CDR3 sequence: CASSYVAYTGELFF. The CDR3 nucleotides read TGTGCCAGCAGTTACGTGGCCTACACCGGGGAGCTGTTTTTT. This sequence joins TRBV6-5 and TRBJ2-2; no reliable D call. The CDR3 covers 14 residues. Germline loops: CDR1 MNHEY, CDR2 SVGAGI. V was pared by 2 bases and J by 3 bases, with 7 bases between.

The chain uses TRBV14 and TRBJ2-5; 8 bases are a match to TRBD2. The V segment lost 4 bases and the J segment 5 bases; nucleotides outside the gene matches: 12. The CDR3 has 16 residues. Germline CDR1 and CDR2: SGHDN and FVKESK. The CDR3 loop reads CASSPPGLVRSETQYF. As DNA, the CDR3 is TGTGCCAGCAGCCCTCCGGGACTAGTCCGTTCGGAGACCCAGTACTTC. Supplemented by reference TRBV14 and TRBJ2-5, the full variable domain reads EAGVTQFPSHSVIEKGQTVTLRCDPISGHDNLYWYRRVMGKEIKFLLHFVKESKQDESGMPNNRFLAERTGGTYSTLKVQPAELEDSGVYFCASSPPGLVRSETQYFGPGTRLLVL.

The J gene is TRBJ2-7, the V gene TRBV28; TRBD1 aligns across 7 bases. The germline gives CDR1 MDHEN, CDR2 SYDVKM. The V gene end was trimmed by 8 bases and the J gene end by 3 bases; junction bases not matched to a gene: 10. CDR3 length: 14 residues. CDR3 in amino acids: CASLSVGQIYEQYF. The CDR3 coding sequence is TGTGCCAGCCTCTCGGTGGGACAGATCTACGAGCAGTACTTC.

The J gene is TRBJ2-7, the V gene TRBV11-2; D uncertain. This CDR3 is built from 12 residues. Trimming removed 1 base from V and 3 bases from J, with 4 bases in between. Germline V gene sequence: CDR1 SGHAT, CDR2 FQNNGV. The CDR3 loop is CASSLADYEQYF. The CDR3 bases are TGTGCCAGCAGCTTAGCAGACTACGAGCAGTACTTC. Full variable domain (remainder filled in from reference TRBV11-2 and TRBJ2-7): EAGVAQSPRYKIIEKRQSVAFWCNPISGHATLYWYQQILGQGPKLLIQFQNNGVVDDSQLPKDRFSAERLKGVDSTLKIQPAKLEDSAVYLCASSLADYEQYFGPGTRLTVT.

This chain connects TRBV2 to TRBJ2-5; 8 bases agree with TRBD1. Germline CDR1 SNHLY, CDR2 FYNNEI. The CDR3 is 14 amino acids. V shed 5 bases, J shed 2 bases, and the junction held 4 bases outside the gene matches. Here the CDR3 DNA reads TGTGCCAGCAGTCGACAGGGGCAACAAGAGACCCAGTACTTC. It codes for CASSRQGQQETQYF.

CDR3 loop: CASSDIITDTQYF. In nucleotides, the CDR3 is TGTGCCAGCAGTGATATAATCACAGATACGCAGTATTTT. The chain recombines TRBV2 with TRBJ2-3; D is unresolved. Deletions cut 3 bases from V and 2 bases from J, with 6 bases between. Germline CDR1 SNHLY, CDR2 FYNNEI. The CDR3 length is 13 residues.

The chain uses TRBV7-9 and TRBJ2-3; the D gene is possibly TRBD1 (5 bases). Germline CDR1 and CDR2: SEHNR and FQNEAQ (reference sequence). The CDR3 covers 14 residues. Trimming shortened V by 1 base and J by 2 bases, and 7 bases separated the two germline ends. CDR3 DNA: TGTGCCAGCAGCTTAGGACAGTACACAGATACGCAGTATTTT. This translates into CASSLGQYTDTQYF. Full variable domain (remainder filled in from reference TRBV7-9 and TRBJ2-3): DTGVSQNPRHKITKRGQNVTFRCDPISEHNRLYWYRQTLGQGPEFLTYFQNEAQLEKSRLLSDRFSAERPKGSFSTLEIQRTEQGDSAMYLCASSLGQYTDTQYFGPGTRLTVL.

The V and J genes are TRBV7-2 and TRBJ2-5; 7 bases line up with TRBD1. From germline, CDR1 is SGHTA and CDR2 FQGNSA. The length of the CDR3 is 13 residues. Trimming at V came to 5 bases and at J to 3 bases, leaving 3 bases not matched to a gene. The CDR3 bases are TGTGCCAGCAGCCCGGGACAGAAAGAGACCCAGTACTTC. Translating gives CASSPGQKETQYF.

The chain carries TRBV7-9 and TRBJ2-7; D possibly corresponds to TRBD2 (5 bases). Trimming took 5 bases from V and 1 from J, leaving 15 bases between them. Germline V lookup: CDR1 SEHNR, CDR2 FQNEAQ (reference sequence). The CDR3 has 15 amino acids. CDR3 region: CASSPAAEKSYEQYF. CDR3 DNA sequence: TGTGCCAGCAGCCCAGCGGCAGAAAAGTCCTACGAGCAGTACTTC.

The rearrangement joins TRBV28 to TRBJ1-2; TRBD1 matches 7 bases. V shed 4 bases, J shed 5 bases, and the junction held 13 bases outside the gene matches. Germline V CDR1 and CDR2: MDHEN, SYDVKM. This CDR3 comprises 16 residues. This chain's CDR3 is CASSSPGQHLLYGYTF. CDR3 nucleotides: TGTGCCAGCAGTTCCCCGGGACAGCACCTTTTGTATGGCTACACCTTC.

The chain combines TRBV6-1 with TRBJ2-3; D uncertain. V gave up 4 bases and J gave up 2 bases, with 7 bases separating them. This CDR3 has 13 amino acids. Germline CDR1 reads MNHNS; CDR2 reads SASEGT. This chain's CDR3 is CASSGHNTDTQYF. CDR3 coding DNA: TGTGCCAGCAGTGGTCACAACACAGATACGCAGTATTTT.

Points on this clone: One end of the junction fails to match germline, which may point to a read error. This chain joins TRBV30 and TRBJ2-4; D is perhaps TRBD1 (8 bases). CDR1 and CDR2 from the germline V gene are GTSNPN and SVGIG (reference sequence). CDR3 length equals 14 residues. The CDR3 DNA reads as TGTGCCTGGAGTACAGGGGGGGACAAAAACAGTCAGTACTTC. This codes for CAWSTGGDKNSQYF.

Comment on this clone: An end of the junction differs from the germline gene, which may be a read error. The chain joins TRBV18 to TRBJ2-5; D possibly corresponds to TRBD1 (6 bases). This CDR3 contains 17 residues. The germline CDR1 and CDR2 sequences are KGHSH and LQKENI. The CDR3 sequence: CASSPFLTGRGQDTQYF. The CDR3 DNA follows: TGTGCCAGCTCACCCTTTTTAACAGGGAGAGGACAAGACACCCAGTACTTC. Using reference TRBV18 and TRBJ2-5 for the parts outside the CDR3, the full variable domain is NAGVMQNPRHLVRRRGQEARLRCSPMKGHSHVYWYRQLPEEGLKFMVYLQKENIIDESGMPKERFSAEFPKEGPSILRIQQVVRGDSAAYFCASSPFLTGRGQDTQYFGPGTRLLVL.